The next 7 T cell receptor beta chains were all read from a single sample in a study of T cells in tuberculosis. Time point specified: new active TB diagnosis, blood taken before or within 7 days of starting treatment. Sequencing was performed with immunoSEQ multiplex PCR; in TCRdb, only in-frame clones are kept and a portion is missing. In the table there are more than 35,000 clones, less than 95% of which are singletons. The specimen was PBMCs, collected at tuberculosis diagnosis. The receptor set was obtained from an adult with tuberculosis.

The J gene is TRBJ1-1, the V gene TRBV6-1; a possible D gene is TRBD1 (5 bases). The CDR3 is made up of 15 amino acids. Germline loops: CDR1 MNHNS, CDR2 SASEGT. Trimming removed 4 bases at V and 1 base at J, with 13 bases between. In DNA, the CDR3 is TGTGCCAGCAGTGGGGGGGGATTAGGGAACACTGAAGCTTTCTTT. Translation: CASSGGGLGNTEAFF.

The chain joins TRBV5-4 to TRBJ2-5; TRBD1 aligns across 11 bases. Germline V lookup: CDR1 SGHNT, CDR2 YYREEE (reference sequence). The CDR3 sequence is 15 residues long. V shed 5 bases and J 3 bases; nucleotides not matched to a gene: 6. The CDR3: CASSPPGQGEETQYF. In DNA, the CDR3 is TGTGCCAGCAGTCCACCGGGACAGGGGGAAGAGACCCAGTACTTC.

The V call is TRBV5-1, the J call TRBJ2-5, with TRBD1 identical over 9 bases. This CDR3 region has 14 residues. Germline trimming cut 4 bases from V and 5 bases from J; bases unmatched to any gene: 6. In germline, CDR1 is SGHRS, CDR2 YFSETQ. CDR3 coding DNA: TGCGCCAGCAGCCCGGACAGGGGCGGCGAGACCCAGTACTTC. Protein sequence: CASSPDRGGETQYF. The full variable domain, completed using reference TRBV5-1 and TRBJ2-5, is KAGVTQTPRYLIKTRGQQVTLSCSPISGHRSVSWYQQTPGQGLQFLFEYFSETQRNKGNFPGRFSGRQFSNSRSEMNVSTLELGDSALYLCASSPDRGGETQYFGPGTRLLVL.

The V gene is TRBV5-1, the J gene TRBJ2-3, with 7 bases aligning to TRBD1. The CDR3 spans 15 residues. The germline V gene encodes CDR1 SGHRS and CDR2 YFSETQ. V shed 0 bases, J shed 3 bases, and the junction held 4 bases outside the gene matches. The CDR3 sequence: CASSLGAGGTDTQYF. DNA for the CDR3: TGCGCCAGCAGCTTGGGGGCAGGGGGAACAGATACGCAGTATTTT.

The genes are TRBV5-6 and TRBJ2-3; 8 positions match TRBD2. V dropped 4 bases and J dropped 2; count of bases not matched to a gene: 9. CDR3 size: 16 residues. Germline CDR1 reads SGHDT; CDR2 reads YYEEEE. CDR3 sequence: CASSLQGRGDTDTQYF. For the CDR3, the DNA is TGTGCCAGCAGCCTCCAGGGGCGGGGGGACACAGATACGCAGTATTTT.

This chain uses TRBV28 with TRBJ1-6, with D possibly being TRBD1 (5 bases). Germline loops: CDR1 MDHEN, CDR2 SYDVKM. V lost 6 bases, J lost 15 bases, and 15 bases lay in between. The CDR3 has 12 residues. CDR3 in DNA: TGTGCCAGCAGAGCCCTGGGGGGATTCCTCCACTTT. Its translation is CASRALGGFLHF.

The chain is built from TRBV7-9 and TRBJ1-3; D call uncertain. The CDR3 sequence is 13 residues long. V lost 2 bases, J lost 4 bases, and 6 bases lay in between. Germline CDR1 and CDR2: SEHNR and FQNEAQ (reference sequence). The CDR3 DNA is TGTGCCAGCAGCTTAAGCGGCGGAAACACCATATATTTT. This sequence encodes CASSLSGGNTIYF.